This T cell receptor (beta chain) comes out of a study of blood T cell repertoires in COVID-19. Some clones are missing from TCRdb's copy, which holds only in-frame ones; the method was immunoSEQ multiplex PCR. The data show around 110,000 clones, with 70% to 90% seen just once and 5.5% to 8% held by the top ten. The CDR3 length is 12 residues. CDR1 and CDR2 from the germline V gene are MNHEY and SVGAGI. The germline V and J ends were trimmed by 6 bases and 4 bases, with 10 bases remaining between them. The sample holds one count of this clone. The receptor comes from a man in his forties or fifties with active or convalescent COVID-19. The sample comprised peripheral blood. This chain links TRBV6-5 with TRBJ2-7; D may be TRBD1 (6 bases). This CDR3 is CASRRTGYEQYF. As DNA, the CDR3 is TGTGCCAGCAGGAGAACAGGGTACGAGCAGTACTTC.